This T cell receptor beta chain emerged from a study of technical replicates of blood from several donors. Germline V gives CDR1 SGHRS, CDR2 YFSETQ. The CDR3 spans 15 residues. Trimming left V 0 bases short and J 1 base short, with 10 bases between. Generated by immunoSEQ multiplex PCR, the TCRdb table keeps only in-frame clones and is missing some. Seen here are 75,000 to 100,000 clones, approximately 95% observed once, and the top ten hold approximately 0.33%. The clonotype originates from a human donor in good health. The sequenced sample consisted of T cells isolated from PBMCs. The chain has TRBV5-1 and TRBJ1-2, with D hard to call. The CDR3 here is CASSLVQASNYGYTF. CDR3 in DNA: TGCGCCAGCAGCTTGGTGCAGGCGAGTAACTATGGCTACACCTTC.